Listed here is a single T cell receptor beta chain. One junction end disagrees with the germline gene, perhaps due to a read error. This CDR3 has 11 residues. Germline CDR1 and CDR2: DFQATT and SNEGSKA (reference sequence). The record originates from a study of CD8+CD57+ T cells in acquired aplastic anemia. Genomic DNA templated the TCR beta VDJ and CDR3 profiling. TCRdb redid the calling of the reads with MiXCR, one entry per CDR3 protein. The table lists some 410,000 distinct CDR3 sequences, 65% to 75% of them singletons. The chain couples TRBV20-1 to TRBJ1-5; D is ambiguous. The sequencing sample was made of sorted CD4+, CD8+, or CD8+CD57+ T cells (not recorded which) from PBMCs. The sequence was collected from a human donor in good health, serving as a control. The CDR3 bases are TGCAGTGCTAGAGATCCTCTCGTGAGCGATTTT. Amino acid sequence: CSARDPLVSDF.